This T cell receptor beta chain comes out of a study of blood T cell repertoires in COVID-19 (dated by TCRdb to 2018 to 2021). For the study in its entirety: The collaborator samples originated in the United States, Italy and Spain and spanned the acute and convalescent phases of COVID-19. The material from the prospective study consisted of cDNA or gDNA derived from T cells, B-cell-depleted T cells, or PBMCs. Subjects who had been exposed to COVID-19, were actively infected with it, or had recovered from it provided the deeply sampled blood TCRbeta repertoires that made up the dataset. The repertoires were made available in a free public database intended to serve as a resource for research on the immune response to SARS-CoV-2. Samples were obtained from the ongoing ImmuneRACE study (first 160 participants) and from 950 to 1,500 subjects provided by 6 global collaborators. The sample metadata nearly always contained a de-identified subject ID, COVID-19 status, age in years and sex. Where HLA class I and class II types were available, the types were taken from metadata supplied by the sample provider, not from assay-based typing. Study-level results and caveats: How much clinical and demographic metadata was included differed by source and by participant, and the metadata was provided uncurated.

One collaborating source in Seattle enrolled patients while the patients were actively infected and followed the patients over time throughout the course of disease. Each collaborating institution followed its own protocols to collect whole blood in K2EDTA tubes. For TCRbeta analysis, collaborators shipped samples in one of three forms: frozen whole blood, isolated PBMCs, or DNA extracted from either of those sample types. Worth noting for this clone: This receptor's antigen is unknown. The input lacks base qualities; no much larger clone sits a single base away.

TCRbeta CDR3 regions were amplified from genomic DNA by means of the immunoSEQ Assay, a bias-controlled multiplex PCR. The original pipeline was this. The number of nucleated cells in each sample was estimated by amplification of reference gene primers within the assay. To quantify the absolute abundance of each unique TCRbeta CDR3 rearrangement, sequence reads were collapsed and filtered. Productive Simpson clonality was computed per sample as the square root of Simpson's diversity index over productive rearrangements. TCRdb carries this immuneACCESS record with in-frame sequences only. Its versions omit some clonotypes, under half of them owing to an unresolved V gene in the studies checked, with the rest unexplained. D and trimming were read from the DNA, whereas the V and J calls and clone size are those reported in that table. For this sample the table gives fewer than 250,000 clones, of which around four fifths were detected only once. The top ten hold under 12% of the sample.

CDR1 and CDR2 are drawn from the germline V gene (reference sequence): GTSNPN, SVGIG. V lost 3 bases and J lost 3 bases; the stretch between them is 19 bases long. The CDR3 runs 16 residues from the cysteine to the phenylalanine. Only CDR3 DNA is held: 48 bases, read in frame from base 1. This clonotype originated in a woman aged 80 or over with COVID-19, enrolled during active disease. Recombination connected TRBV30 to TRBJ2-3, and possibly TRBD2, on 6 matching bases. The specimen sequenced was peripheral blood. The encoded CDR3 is CAWRGHGGTHTDTQYF. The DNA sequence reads TGTGCCTGGAGGGGTCATGGGGGGACTCATACAGATACGCAGTATTTT.